This T cell receptor beta chain is from a study of T cells in Graves' hyperthyroidism and ophthalmopathy. Study background: The initial diagnosis was the point when peripheral blood was collected, ahead of any treatment. Findings and caveats of the study: Researchers found most expanded thyroid clonotypes above 0.001 in blood as well.

Diagnosis relied on clinical symptoms, serum thyroxine and TRAb, thyroid ultrasound and orbital computed tomography. Fresh peripheral blood, 10 ml, yielded the PBMCs. This clonotype has a count of ten or more. The antigen is unknown. Amplification of TCR beta CDR3 regions used RNA as the template. Researchers ran a first-round RT-PCR on the TCR CDR3 using the HTBI primer set. TCRdb reanalysed the multiplex PCR reads using MiXCR and keeps one entry per CDR3 protein. Among under 600,000 distinct CDR3 sequences listed, approximately 15% were seen once. The TCR was taken from a middle-aged woman with Graves' ophthalmopathy. Sequenced input: blood.

The chain's CDR3 is CASSQEGDNEQFF. CDR3 in DNA: TGTGCCAGCAGCCAAGAAGGGGACAATGAGCAGTTCTTC. V is TRBV3-1 and J is TRBJ2-1, with D tentatively TRBD1 (5 bases). The CDR3 has 13 residues. V lost 0 bases and J lost 5, with 5 bases in between. Germline CDR1 LGHDT, CDR2 YNNKEL (reference sequence).